What follows describes a single T cell receptor beta chain. Its target is not known. Regarding treatment: some 19 received Ad26.COV2.S at low or high dose, single or two shots; 5 received placebo; per-sample allocation not given. The samples date from day 63 after the first vaccine or placebo injection. The V gene end was trimmed by 1 base and the J gene end by 7 bases; junction bases not matched to a gene: 10. The CDR3 length is 17 residues. Germline-derived CDR1 and CDR2 are SGHDN and FVKESK. Assay: immunoSEQ multiplex PCR; the TCRdb copy retains only in-frame clones and omits some. The table shows some 450,000 clones, with 80% to 95% occurring only once. The sample is drawn from a study of Ad26.COV2.S vaccination and SARS-CoV-2 variants. Across the whole study: The Ad26.COV2.S arm of the COV1001 trial was where the donor was placed. Each vaccinee took Ad26.COV2.S intramuscularly, once or twice 56 days apart.

Study results and caveats: Relative to placebo recipients, vaccine recipients exhibited elevated spike-specific TCR breadth.

The source was peripheral blood, collected in a trial of Ad26.COV2.S vaccine versus placebo. The sequence was obtained from a person between 18 and 60 years old who received the Ad26.COV2.S COVID-19 vaccine or a placebo. V is TRBV14 and J is TRBJ2-1; TRBD1 aligns across 10 bases. The CDR3 region is CASSQVSGTGENNEQFF. The CDR3 region has the DNA TGTGCCAGCAGCCAAGTTTCCGGGACAGGGGAGAATAATGAGCAGTTCTTC.